A selection of T cell receptor beta chains follows, all from one sample in a study of control samples from healthy donors and cancer patients. Produced via immunoSEQ multiplex PCR; TCRdb's table is partial and in-frame only. The table has about 85,000 clones, about 88% seen once. The sequenced material came from blood. The receptors originated from a woman in her sixties or seventies in good health. CDR3s include the opening cysteine and the closing phenylalanine or tryptophan. The D gene is left open where the match is weak. Expanded clones get a size class; other rows say once, few or many, or leave the size out.

size	D	J	V	CDR3	DNA
once	TRBD1	TRBJ1-2	TRBV30	CAWRVPFRTGLRNGYTF	TGTGCCTGGAGAGTACCGTTTAGGACAGGGCTCAGGAATGGCTACACCTTC
once	NA	TRBJ2-5	TRBV7-3	CASSLTGVETQYF	TGTGCCAGCAGCTTAACTGGCGTGGAGACCCAGTACTTC
NA	NA	TRBJ2-7	TRBV21-1	CASSKTNGSTYEQYF	TGTGCCAGCAGCAAAACCAACGGCTCCACCTACGAGCAGTACTTC
once	NA	TRBJ2-5	TRBV5-1	CASSDGPQETQYF	TGCGCCAGCAGCGATGGGCCTCAAGAGACCCAGTACTTC
NA	NA	TRBJ1-5	TRBV19	CASSEQGNQPQHF	TGTGCCAGTAGCGAGCAGGGGAATCAGCCCCAGCATTTT
NA	NA	TRBJ1-2	TRBV28	CASSLRDLSDGYTF	TGTGCCAGCAGTTTAAGGGATTTAAGCGATGGCTACACCTTC
NA	NA	TRBJ1-3	TRBV28	CASIHRNSGNTIYF	TGTGCCAGCATTCACAGAAACTCTGGAAACACCATATATTTT
NA	NA	TRBJ1-1	TRBV15	CATSRARGSDTEAFF	TGTGCCACCAGCAGAGCCAGAGGTAGCGATACTGAAGCTTTCTTT
NA	NA	TRBJ1-4	TRBV6-1	CASSEGQGGEKLFF	TGTGCCAGCAGTGAGGGGCAGGGCGGTGAAAAACTGTTTTTT
NA	TRBD2	TRBJ2-3	TRBV7-9	CASTKLAGVDTQYF	TGTGCCAGCACCAAACTAGCGGGAGTTGATACGCAGTATTTT
NA	NA	TRBJ2-1	TRBV5-1	CASSLAGFYNEQFF	TGCGCCAGCAGCTTGGCAGGGTTCTACAATGAGCAGTTCTTC
NA	NA	TRBJ1-2	TRBV2	CASISGIGSGVGGYTF	TGTGCCAGCATAAGCGGCATCGGGTCCGGCGTCGGTGGCTACACCTTC
NA	NA	TRBJ1-6	TRBV20-1	CSASMYGYNSPLHF	TGCAGTGCTAGTATGTACGGGTATAATTCACCCCTCCACTTT
NA	TRBD1	TRBJ2-5	TRBV12-5	CASGLVPRTGFEVTQYF	TGTGCTAGTGGTTTGGTACCCAGGACAGGGTTCGAAGTGACCCAGTACTTC
NA	NA	TRBJ2-1	TRBV5-1	CASSSDYYNEQFF	TGCGCCAGCAGCTCGGACTATTACAATGAGCAGTTCTTC
once	TRBD1	TRBJ1-6	TRBV5-1	CASSRSGTGDSPLHF	TGCGCCAGCAGCCGTTCCGGGACAGGGGATTCACCCCTCCACTTT
NA	NA	TRBJ2-1	TRBV6-6	CASSYSYSNEQFF	TGTGCCAGCAGTTACTCCTACAGCAATGAGCAGTTCTTC
NA	NA	TRBJ1-1	TRBV6-1	CASSENRGSRGTEAFF	TGTGCCAGCAGTGAAAATCGGGGGTCGCGGGGCACTGAAGCTTTCTTT
NA	NA	TRBJ1-2	TRBV2	CASSDYRGSGGYTF	TGTGCCAGCAGTGACTACCGGGGAAGCGGCGGCTACACCTTC
many	NA	TRBJ1-2	TRBV5-6	CASSLLQGYGYTF	TGTGCCAGCAGCTTGCTCCAGGGCTATGGCTACACCTTC
NA	NA	TRBJ2-7	TRBV6-2/TRBV6-3	CASSYSGDGPYEQYF	TGTGCCAGCAGTTACTCGGGGGACGGCCCCTACGAGCAGTACTTC
NA	NA	TRBJ1-3	TRBV27	CASAIAGLGGNTIYF	TGTGCCAGCGCCATAGCAGGGCTGGGAGGAAACACCATATATTTT
NA	NA	TRBJ2-7	TRBV5-1	CASSRTTGQGEQYF	TGCGCCAGCAGCAGAACGACCGGTCAGGGGGAGCAGTACTTC
NA	TRBD1	TRBJ2-7	TRBV6-1	CASSDRGTDYEQYF	TGTGCCAGCAGTGACAGGGGGACAGACTACGAGCAGTACTTC
NA	NA	TRBJ1-2	TRBV28	CASSFQDPAEGPENYGYTF	TGTGCCAGCAGTTTCCAGGACCCGGCCGAGGGGCCGGAGAACTATGGCTACACCTTC
NA	NA	TRBJ2-1	TRBV6-5	CASSYSAVNEQFF	TGTGCCAGCAGTTACTCGGCCGTCAATGAGCAGTTCTTC
NA	NA	TRBJ1-2	TRBV7-9	CASSRNPRGTSGYGYTF	TGTGCCAGCAGCCGGAATCCACGGGGCACCTCGGGATATGGCTACACCTTC
NA	TRBD2	TRBJ2-3	TRBV19	CASSIGLATDTQYF	TGTGCCAGTAGTATCGGACTAGCGACAGATACGCAGTATTTT
NA	TRBD1	TRBJ2-7	TRBV7-9	CASSLDRGPTHEQYF	TGTGCCAGCAGCTTGGACAGGGGGCCCACCCACGAGCAGTACTTC
NA	NA	TRBJ1-5	TRBV5-1	CASSLDGGDQPQHF	TGCGCCAGCAGCTTGGATGGGGGGGATCAGCCCCAGCATTTT
NA	NA	TRBJ1-2	TRBV2	CASSEHFWQGYTF	TGTGCCAGCAGTGAACACTTTTGGCAAGGCTACACCTTC
NA	NA	TRBJ1-5	TRBV5-5	CASSLGLGKGDQPQHF	TGTGCCAGCAGCCTGGGATTAGGGAAGGGCGATCAGCCCCAGCATTTT
NA	TRBD2	TRBJ2-1	TRBV25-1	CASSDGGRARNEQFF	TGTGCCAGCAGTGATGGCGGGAGGGCCCGAAATGAGCAGTTCTTC
NA	NA	TRBJ1-4	TRBV2	CASNGLVATNEKLFF	TGTGCCAGCAACGGCCTCGTTGCAACTAATGAAAAACTGTTTTTT
NA	NA	TRBJ2-5	TRBV9	CASSVDPGRQETQYF	TGTGCCAGCAGCGTAGACCCGGGGCGTCAAGAGACCCAGTACTTC
NA	NA	TRBJ1-4	TRBV29-1	CSVTTGNEKLFF	TGCAGCGTGACAACAGGGAACGAAAAACTGTTTTTT
NA	NA	TRBJ2-3	TRBV20-1	CSASWGRSSDTQYF	TGCAGTGCTAGTTGGGGACGGTCCTCAGATACGCAGTATTTT
NA	NA	TRBJ1-1	TRBV7-2	CASSFDRDTEAFF	TGTGCCAGCAGCTTCGACCGCGACACTGAAGCTTTCTTT
NA	NA	TRBJ1-6	TRBV4-3	CASSQGWREESPLHF	TGCGCCAGCAGCCAGGGATGGCGGGAAGAATCACCCCTCCACTTT
NA	TRBD2	TRBJ2-3	TRBV13	CASSYSGLAGTSTDTQYF	TGTGCCAGCAGCTACTCGGGACTAGCGGGGACTAGCACAGATACGCAGTATTTT
NA	NA	TRBJ1-2	TRBV3-1/TRBV3-2	CASSPTNYGYTF	TGTGCCAGCAGCCCCACTAACTATGGCTACACCTTC
once	NA	TRBJ2-3	TRBV6-5	CASSLRTIGDTQYF	TGTGCCAGCAGTCTACGGACGATCGGAGATACGCAGTATTTT
NA	NA	TRBJ1-1	TRBV10-1	CASSGAGEAFF	TGCGCCAGCAGTGGTGCGGGTGAAGCTTTCTTT
NA	TRBD1	TRBJ1-2	TRBV7-2	CASSLLDRGNYGYTF	TGTGCCAGCAGCTTGCTGGACAGGGGTAACTATGGCTACACCTTC
NA	TRBD2	TRBJ2-1	TRBV2	CASRERGGLYNEQFF	TGTGCCAGCAGAGAGCGGGGGGGCCTTTACAATGAGCAGTTCTTC